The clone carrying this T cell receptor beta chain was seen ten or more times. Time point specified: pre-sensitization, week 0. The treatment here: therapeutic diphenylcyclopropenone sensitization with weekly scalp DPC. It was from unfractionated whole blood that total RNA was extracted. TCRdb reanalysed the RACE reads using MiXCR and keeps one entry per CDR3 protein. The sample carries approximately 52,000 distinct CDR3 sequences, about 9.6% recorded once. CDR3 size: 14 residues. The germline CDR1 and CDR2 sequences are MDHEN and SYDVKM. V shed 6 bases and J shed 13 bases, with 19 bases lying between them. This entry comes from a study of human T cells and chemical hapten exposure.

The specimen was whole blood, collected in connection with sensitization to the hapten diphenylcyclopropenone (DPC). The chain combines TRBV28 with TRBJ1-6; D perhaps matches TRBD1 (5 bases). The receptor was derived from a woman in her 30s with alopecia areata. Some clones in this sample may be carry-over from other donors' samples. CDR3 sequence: CASSPGTAKEPLHF. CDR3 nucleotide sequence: TGTGCCAGCAGCCCAGGGACCGCCAAAGAGCCCCTCCACTTT. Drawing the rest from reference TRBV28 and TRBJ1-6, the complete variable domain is DVKVTQSSRYLVKRTGEKVFLECVQDMDHENMFWYRQDPGLGLRLIYFSYDVKMKEKGDIPEGYSVSREKKERFSLILESASTNQTSMYLCASSPGTAKEPLHFGNGTRLTVT.